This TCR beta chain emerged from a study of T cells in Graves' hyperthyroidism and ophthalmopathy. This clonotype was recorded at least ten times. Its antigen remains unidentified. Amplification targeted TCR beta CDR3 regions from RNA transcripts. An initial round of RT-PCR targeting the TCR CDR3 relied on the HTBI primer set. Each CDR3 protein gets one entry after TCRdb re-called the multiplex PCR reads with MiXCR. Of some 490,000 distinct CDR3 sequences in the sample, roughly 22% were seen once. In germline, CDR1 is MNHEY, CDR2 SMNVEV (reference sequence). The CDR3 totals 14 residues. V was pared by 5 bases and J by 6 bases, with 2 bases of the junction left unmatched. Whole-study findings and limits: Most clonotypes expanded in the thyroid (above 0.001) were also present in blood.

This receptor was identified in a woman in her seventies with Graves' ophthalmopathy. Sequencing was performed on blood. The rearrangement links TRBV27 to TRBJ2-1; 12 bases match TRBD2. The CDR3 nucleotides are TGTGCCAGCAGTGAACTAGCGGGAGGCAATGAGCAGTTCTTC. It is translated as CASSELAGGNEQFF.